What follows is one T cell receptor beta chain and its context. The antigen is undetermined. Only patients with CD8+CD57+ cell expansion on flow cytometry were chosen for sequencing. This entry comes from a study of CD8+CD57+ T cells in acquired aplastic anemia. Findings and limits, study-wide: Levels of CD8+ Simpson's diversity were not significantly distinct in patients versus controls.

V lost 3 bases and J lost 1; bases outside the gene matches: 3. CDR3 length: 15 residues. Germline V gives CDR1 LNHNV, CDR2 YYDKDF (reference sequence). The study profiled TCR beta VDJ and CDR3 using genomic DNA as template. TCRdb re-called the reads through MiXCR, storing one row per CDR3 protein. The sample carries about 150,000 distinct CDR3 sequences, roughly half recorded once. The receptor's source is a human donor with aplastic anemia. The chain combines TRBV15 with TRBJ2-5; TRBD1 matches 9 bases. The material sequenced was sorted CD4+, CD8+, or CD8+CD57+ T cells (not recorded which) from PBMCs. The CDR3 protein is CATSSGQGIQETQYF. The CDR3 bases are TGTGCCACCAGCAGTGGACAGGGGATCCAAGAGACCCAGTACTTC. Filled out from reference TRBV15 and TRBJ2-5, the complete variable domain reads DAMVIQNPRYQVTQFGKPVTLSCSQTLNHNVMYWYQQKSSQAPKLLFHYYDKDFNNEADTPDNFQSRRPNTSFCFLDIRSPGLGDTAMYLCATSSGQGIQETQYFGPGTRLLVL.